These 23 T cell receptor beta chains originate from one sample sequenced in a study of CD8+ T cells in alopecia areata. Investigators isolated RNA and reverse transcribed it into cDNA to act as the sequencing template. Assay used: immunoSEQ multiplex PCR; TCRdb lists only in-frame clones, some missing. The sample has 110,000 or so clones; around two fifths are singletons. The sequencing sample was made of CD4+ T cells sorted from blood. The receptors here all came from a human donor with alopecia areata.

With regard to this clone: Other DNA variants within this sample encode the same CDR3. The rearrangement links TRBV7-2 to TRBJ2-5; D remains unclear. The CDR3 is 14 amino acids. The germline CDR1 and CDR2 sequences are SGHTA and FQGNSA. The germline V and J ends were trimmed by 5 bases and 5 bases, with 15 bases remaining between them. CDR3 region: CASSPTGVRETQYF. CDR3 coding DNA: TGTGCCAGCAGCCCCACCGGAGTGAGGGAGACCCAGTACTTC.

The CDR3 DNA reads TGTGCCAGCAGCTTAGCGCTTGAGACACCGATAGGCTACACCTTC. As protein: CASSLALETPIGYTF. This chain links TRBV7-2 with TRBJ1-2; D not resolved. Trimming took 0 bases from V and 8 from J, leaving 16 bases between them. The germline CDR1 and CDR2 sequences are SGHTA and FQGNSA. The CDR3 is made up of 15 amino acids. The whole variable domain, remainder taken from reference TRBV7-2 and TRBJ1-2, is GAGVSQSPSNKVTEKGKDVELRCDPISGHTALYWYRQSLGQGLEFLIYFQGNSAPDKSGLPSDRFSAERTGGSVSTLTIQRTQQEDSAVYLCASSLALETPIGYTFGSGTRLTVV.

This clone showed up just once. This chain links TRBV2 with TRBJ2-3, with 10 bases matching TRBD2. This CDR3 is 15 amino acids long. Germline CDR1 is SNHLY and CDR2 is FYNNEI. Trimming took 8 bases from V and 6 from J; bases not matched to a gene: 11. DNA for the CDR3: TGTGCCAGCTTATTAGCGGGGGGACCCGGGGATACGCAGTATTTT. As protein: CASLLAGGPGDTQYF.

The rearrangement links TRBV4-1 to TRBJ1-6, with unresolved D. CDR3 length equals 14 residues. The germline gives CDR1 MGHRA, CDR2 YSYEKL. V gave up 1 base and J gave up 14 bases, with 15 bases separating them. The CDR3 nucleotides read TGCGCCAGCAGCCAAGTGTTCTCCGGATTGGCCCTCCACTTT. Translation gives CASSQVFSGLALHF.

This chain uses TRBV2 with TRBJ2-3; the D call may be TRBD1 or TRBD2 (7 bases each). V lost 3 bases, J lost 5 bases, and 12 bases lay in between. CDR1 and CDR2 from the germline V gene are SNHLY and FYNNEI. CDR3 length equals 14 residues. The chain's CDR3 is CASSERRGGDTQYF. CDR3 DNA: TGTGCCAGCAGTGAGCGCAGGGGGGGAGATACGCAGTATTTT. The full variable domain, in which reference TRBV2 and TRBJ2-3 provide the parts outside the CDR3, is EPEVTQTPSHQVTQMGQEVILRCVPISNHLYFYWYRQILGQKVEFLVSFYNNEISEKSEIFDDQFSVERPDGSNFTLKIRSTKLEDSAMYFCASSERRGGDTQYFGPGTRLTVL.

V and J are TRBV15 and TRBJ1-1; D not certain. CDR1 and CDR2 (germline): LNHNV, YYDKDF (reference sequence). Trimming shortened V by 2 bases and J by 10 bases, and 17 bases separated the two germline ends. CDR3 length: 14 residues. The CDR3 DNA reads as TGTGCCACCAGCAGACCTACAACTGGATTTTTAGCTTTCTTT. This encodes CATSRPTTGFLAFF.

In nucleotides, the CDR3 is TGCGCCAGCAGCCAGGGACTAGCGGTCGAGCAGTTCTTC. It translates to CASSQGLAVEQFF. The chain joins TRBV5-1 to TRBJ2-1; 11 bases are shared with TRBD2. The V and J ends lost 4 bases and 10 bases, in that order; junction bases with no gene match: 4. The CDR3 is 13 residues long. The V gene's germline CDR1 is SGHRS and CDR2 YFSETQ.

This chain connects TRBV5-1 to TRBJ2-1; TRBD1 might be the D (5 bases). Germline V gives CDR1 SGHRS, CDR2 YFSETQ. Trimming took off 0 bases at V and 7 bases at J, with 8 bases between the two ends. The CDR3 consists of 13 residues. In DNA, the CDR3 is TGCGCCAGCAGCTTGGAGTACAGGAATGAGCAGTTCTTC. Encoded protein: CASSLEYRNEQFF.

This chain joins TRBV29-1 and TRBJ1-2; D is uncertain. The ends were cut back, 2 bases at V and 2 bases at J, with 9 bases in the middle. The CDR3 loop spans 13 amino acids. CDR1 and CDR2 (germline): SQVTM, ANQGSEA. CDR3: CSVESVVNYGYTF. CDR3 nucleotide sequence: TGCAGCGTTGAATCTGTAGTGAACTATGGCTACACCTTC.

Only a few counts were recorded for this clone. CDR3 in DNA: TGTGCCAGCAGTCCAGGGGGACTAGCGGTGAGGGCAGGGGAGCAGTTCTTC. This gives the protein CASSPGGLAVRAGEQFF. The genes are TRBV28 and TRBJ2-1, with TRBD2 matching 11 bases. The CDR3 totals 17 residues. V dropped 5 bases and J dropped 10; count of bases not matched to a gene: 16. Germline CDR1 MDHEN, CDR2 SYDVKM.

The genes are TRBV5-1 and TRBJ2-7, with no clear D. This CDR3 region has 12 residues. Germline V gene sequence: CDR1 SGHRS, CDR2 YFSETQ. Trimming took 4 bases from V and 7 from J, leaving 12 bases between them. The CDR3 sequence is CASSEPQGEQYF. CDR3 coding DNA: TGCGCCAGCAGCGAACCCCAAGGAGAGCAGTACTTC. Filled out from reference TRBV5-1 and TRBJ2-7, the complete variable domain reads KAGVTQTPRYLIKTRGQQVTLSCSPISGHRSVSWYQQTPGQGLQFLFEYFSETQRNKGNFPGRFSGRQFSNSRSEMNVSTLELGDSALYLCASSEPQGEQYFGPGTRLTVT.

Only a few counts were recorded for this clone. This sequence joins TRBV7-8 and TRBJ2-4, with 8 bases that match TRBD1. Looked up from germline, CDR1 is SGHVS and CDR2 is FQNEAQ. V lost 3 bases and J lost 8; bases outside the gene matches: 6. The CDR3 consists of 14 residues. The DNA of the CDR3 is TGTGCCAGCAGCTTGACAGGGGAGAAGGACATTCAGTACTTC. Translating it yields CASSLTGEKDIQYF.

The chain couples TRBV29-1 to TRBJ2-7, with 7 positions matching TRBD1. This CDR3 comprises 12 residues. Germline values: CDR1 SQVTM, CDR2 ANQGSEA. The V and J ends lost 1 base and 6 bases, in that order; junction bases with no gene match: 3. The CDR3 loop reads CSVEGSGGEQYF. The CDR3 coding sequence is TGCAGCGTTGAAGGCTCAGGGGGCGAGCAGTACTTC.

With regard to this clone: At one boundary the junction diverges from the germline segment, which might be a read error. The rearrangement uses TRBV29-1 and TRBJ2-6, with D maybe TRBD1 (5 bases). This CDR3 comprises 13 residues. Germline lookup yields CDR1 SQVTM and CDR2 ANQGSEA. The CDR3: CSVANSGADVLTF. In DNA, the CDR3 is TGCAGCGTTGCGAACTCTGGGGCCGACGTCCTGACCTTC. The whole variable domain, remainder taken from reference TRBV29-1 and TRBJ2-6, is SAVISQKPSRDICQRGTSLTIQCQVDSQVTMMFWYRQQPGQSLTLIATANQGSEATYESGFVIDKFPISRPNLTFSTLTVSNMSPEDSSIYLCSVANSGADVLTFGAGSRLTVL.

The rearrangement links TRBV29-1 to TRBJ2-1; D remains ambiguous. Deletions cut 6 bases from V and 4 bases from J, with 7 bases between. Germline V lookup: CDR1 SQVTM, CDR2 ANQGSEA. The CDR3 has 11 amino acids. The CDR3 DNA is TGCAGCGTCGAGCGTTACAATGAGCAGTTCTTC. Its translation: CSVERYNEQFF.

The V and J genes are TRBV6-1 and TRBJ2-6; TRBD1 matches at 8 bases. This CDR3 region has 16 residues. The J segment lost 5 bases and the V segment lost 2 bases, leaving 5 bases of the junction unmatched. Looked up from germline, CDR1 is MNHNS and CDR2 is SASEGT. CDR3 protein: CASSEQGASRANVLTF. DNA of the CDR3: TGTGCCAGCAGTGAACAGGGGGCTAGCCGGGCCAACGTCCTGACTTTC.

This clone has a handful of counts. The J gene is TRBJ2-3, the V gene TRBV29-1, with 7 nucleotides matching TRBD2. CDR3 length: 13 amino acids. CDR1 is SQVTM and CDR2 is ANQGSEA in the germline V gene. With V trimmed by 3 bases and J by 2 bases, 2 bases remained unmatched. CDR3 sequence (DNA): TGCAGCGTTGAGGGAGGGGCCACAGATACGCAGTATTTT. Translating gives CSVEGGATDTQYF.

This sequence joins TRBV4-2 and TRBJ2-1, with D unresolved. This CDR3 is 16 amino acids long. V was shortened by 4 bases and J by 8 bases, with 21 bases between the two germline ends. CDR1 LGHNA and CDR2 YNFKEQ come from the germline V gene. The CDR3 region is CASSPLRVGILDEQFF. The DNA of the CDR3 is TGTGCCAGCAGCCCATTGCGTGTGGGTATCCTCGATGAGCAGTTCTTC.

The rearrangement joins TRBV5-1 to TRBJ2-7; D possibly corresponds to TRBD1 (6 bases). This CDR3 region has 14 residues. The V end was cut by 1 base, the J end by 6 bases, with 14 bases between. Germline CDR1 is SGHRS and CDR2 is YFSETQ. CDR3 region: CASSLTGHPTEQYF. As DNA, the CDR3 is TGCGCCAGCAGCTTGACGGGACATCCAACCGAGCAGTACTTC.

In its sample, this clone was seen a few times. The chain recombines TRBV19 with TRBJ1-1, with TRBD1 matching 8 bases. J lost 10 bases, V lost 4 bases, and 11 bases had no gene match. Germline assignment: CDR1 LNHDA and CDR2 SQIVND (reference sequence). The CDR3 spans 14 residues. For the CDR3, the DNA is TGTGCCAGTAGTACTGTGACAGGGGCGCCTGCAGCTTTCTTT. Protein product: CASSTVTGAPAAFF.

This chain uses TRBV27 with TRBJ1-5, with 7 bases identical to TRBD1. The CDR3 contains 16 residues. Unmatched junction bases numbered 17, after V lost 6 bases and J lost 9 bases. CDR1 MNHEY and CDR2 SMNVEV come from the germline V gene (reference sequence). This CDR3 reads CASSFRGQGGIRPQHF. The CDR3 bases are TGTGCCAGCAGCTTCCGGGGGCAGGGGGGGATCAGGCCCCAGCATTTT.

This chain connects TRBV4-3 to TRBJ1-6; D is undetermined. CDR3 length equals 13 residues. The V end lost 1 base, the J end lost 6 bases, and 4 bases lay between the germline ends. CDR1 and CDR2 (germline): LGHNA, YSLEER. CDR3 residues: CASSQVANSPLHF. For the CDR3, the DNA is TGCGCCAGCAGCCAAGTTGCTAATTCACCCCTCCACTTT.

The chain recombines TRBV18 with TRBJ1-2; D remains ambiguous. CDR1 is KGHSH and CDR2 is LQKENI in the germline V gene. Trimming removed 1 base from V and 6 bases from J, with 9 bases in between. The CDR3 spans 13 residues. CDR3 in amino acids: CASSPRPEDGYTF. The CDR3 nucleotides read TGTGCCAGCTCACCACGCCCAGAAGATGGCTACACCTTC.